This TCR beta chain was recorded in a study of Graves' ophthalmopathy and Graves' hyperthyroidism. Study-wide points: The blood repertoire also included most expanded thyroid clonotypes above 0.001 frequency.

The authors amplified TCR beta CDR3 regions, and they did so from RNA transcripts for repertoire sequencing. In the first round, RT-PCR was carried out with HTBI primers, and a multiplex PCR formed the second round. MiXCR, applied by TCRdb to the multiplex PCR reads, yields one record per CDR3 protein. The sample lists about 500,000 distinct CDR3 sequences, approximately 14% occurring once. This clonotype was seen many times. Its matching antigen is unknown. Reliance was placed on clinical symptoms, serum thyroxine, TRAb, thyroid ultrasound and orbital computed tomography for diagnosis. It was from 9.5 to 10 ml of fresh peripheral blood that the PBMCs came. Trimming shortened V by 2 bases and J by 7 bases, and 14 bases separated the two germline ends. Germline assignment: CDR1 SGHAT and CDR2 FQNNGV. This CDR3 contains 14 residues.

Sequencing was carried out using blood. The chain carries TRBV11-2 and TRBJ2-5; no clear D gene. The sequence derives from a woman in her thirties with Graves' ophthalmopathy. CDR3 residues: CASSLIRSPPTQYF. DNA for the CDR3: TGTGCCAGCAGCTTAATCCGGAGCCCCCCGACCCAGTACTTC. Filled out from reference TRBV11-2 and TRBJ2-5, the complete variable domain reads EAGVAQSPRYKIIEKRQSVAFWCNPISGHATLYWYQQILGQGPKLLIQFQNNGVVDDSQLPKDRFSAERLKGVDSTLKIQPAKLEDSAVYLCASSLIRSPPTQYFGPGTRLLVL.